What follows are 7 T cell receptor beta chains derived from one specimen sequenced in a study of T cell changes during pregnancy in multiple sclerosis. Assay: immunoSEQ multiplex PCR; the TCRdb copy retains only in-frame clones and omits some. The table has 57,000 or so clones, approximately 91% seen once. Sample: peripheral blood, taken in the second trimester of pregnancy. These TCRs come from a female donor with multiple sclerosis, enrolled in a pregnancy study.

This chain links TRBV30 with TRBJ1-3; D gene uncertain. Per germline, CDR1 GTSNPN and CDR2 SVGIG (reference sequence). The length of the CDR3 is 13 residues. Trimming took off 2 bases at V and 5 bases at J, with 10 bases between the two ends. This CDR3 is CAWSMNGRNTIYF. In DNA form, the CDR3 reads TGTGCCTGGAGTATGAACGGTAGAAACACCATATATTTT. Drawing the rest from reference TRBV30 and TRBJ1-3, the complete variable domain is SQTIHQWPATLVQPVGSPLSLECTVEGTSNPNLYWYRQAAGRGLQLLFYSVGIGQISSEVPQNLSASRPQDRQFILSSKKLLLSDSGFYLCAWSMNGRNTIYFGEGSWLTVV.

The CDR3 spells CASSRGGREAFF. CDR3 DNA: TGTGCCAGCAGCCGGGGGGGTCGTGAAGCTTTCTTT. The chain carries TRBV11-2 and TRBJ1-1; TRBD1 is a possible D gene (5 bases). CDR1 and CDR2 from the germline V gene are SGHAT and FQNNGV. Between the trimmed V and J ends, which lost 5 bases and 7 bases, there was a span of 11 bases. This CDR3 contains 12 residues. The complete variable domain, with remaining parts taken from reference TRBV11-2 and TRBJ1-1, reads EAGVAQSPRYKIIEKRQSVAFWCNPISGHATLYWYQQILGQGPKLLIQFQNNGVVDDSQLPKDRFSAERLKGVDSTLKIQPAKLEDSAVYLCASSRGGREAFFGQGTRLTVV.

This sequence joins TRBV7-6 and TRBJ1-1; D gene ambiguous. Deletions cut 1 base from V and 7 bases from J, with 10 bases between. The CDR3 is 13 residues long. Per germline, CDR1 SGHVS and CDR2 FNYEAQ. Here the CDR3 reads CASSLGPWSEAFF. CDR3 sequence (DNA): TGTGCCAGCAGCTTAGGCCCATGGAGTGAAGCTTTCTTT.

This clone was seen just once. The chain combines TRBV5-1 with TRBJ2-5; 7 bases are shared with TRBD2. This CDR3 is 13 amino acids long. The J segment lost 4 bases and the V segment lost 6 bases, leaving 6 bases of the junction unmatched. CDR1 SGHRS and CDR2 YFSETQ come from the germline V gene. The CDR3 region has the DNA TGCGCCAGCACGAGCGGGGCGGGAGAGACCCAGTACTTC. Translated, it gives CASTSGAGETQYF.

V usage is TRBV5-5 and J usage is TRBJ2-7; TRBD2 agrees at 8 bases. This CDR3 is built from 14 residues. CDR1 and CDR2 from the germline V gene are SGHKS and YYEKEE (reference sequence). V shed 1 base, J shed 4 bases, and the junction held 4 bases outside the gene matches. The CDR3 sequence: CASSLRGGRYEQYF. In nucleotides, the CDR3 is TGTGCCAGCAGCTTGCGCGGGGGGCGTTACGAGCAGTACTTC.

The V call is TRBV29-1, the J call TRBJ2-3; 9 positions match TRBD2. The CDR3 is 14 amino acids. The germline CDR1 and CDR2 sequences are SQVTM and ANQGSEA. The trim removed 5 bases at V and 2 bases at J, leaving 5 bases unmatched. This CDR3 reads CSVRLAGHTDTQYF. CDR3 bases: TGCAGCGTTCGCCTAGCGGGGCACACAGATACGCAGTATTTT.

The chain's CDR3 is CASSQGAGYEQYF. The CDR3, as DNA: TGTGCCAGCAGTCAAGGGGCAGGGTACGAGCAGTACTTC. This chain uses TRBV7-3 with TRBJ2-7; D perhaps matches TRBD1 (5 bases). This CDR3 region has 13 residues. Trimming pared 6 bases from V and 4 bases from J, leaving 13 bases between. The V gene's germline CDR1 is SGHTA and CDR2 FQGTGA.